Presented here are 30 T cell receptor beta chains from one specimen sequenced in a study of T-cell reconstitution after alpha-beta-depleted transplantation in children. TCRbeta library construction was performed incorporating unique molecular identifiers. TCRdb reprocessed the PCR reads via MiXCR and lists one record per CDR3 protein. The table has some 200,000 distinct CDR3 sequences, about 8.7% seen once; the top ten hold 35%. This specimen consisted of PBMCs, mostly from graft donor cells, obtained 360 days after TCRalphabeta/CD19-depleted stem cell transplant. Receptors originate from a male patient under 10 years old who had a stem cell transplant for acute myeloid leukemia, so the T cells may come from the graft donor.

In this sample, this clonotype turned up a few times. The chain has TRBV20-1 and TRBJ2-3; 8 nucleotides match TRBD1. The V segment lost 2 bases and the J segment 3 bases; nucleotides outside the gene matches: 10. Germline values: CDR1 DFQATT, CDR2 SNEGSKA (reference sequence). This CDR3 has 16 residues. The CDR3 region has the DNA TGCAGTGCTAGAACTAGGCCGGGACAGGAAACAGATACGCAGTATTTT. Protein: CSARTRPGQETDTQYF.

The V gene is TRBV29-1, the J gene TRBJ2-4, with D perhaps matching TRBD1 or TRBD2 (6 bases each). The ends were cut back, 8 bases at V and 1 base at J, with 18 bases in the middle. The germline CDR1 and CDR2 sequences are SQVTM and ANQGSEA. The CDR3 runs to 15 residues. The DNA for the CDR3 is TGCAGCTCCTCCGGAGGGGGGTCGGCCAAAAACATTCAGTACTTC. Its protein is CSSSGGGSAKNIQYF.

The CDR3 nucleotides are TGTGCCAGCGGGCGGACAGCCTCCTACGAGCAGTACTTC. This gives the protein CASGRTASYEQYF. V is TRBV6-1 and J is TRBJ2-7; TRBD1 might be the D (6 bases). The CDR3 runs 13 residues. Trimming shortened V by 8 bases and J by 0 bases, and 11 bases separated the two germline ends. Germline V gene sequence: CDR1 MNHNS, CDR2 SASEGT.

This clonotype has a count of ten or more. The chain combines TRBV3-1 with TRBJ2-1, with TRBD2 identical over 15 bases. J gave up 1 base and V 5 bases, and 3 bases lay outside the gene matches. The CDR3 loop spans 17 amino acids. Germline CDR1 reads LGHDT; CDR2 reads YNNKEL (reference sequence). CDR3 nucleotide sequence: TGTGCCAGCAGCAAGGGGACTAGCGGGGGGTCCTACAATGAGCAGTTCTTC. Protein product: CASSKGTSGGSYNEQFF.

The sample holds many counts of this clonotype. This chain connects TRBV20-1 to TRBJ2-5, with 9 nucleotides matching TRBD2. Germline V gives CDR1 DFQATT, CDR2 SNEGSKA (reference sequence). V shed 6 bases, J shed 5 bases, and the junction held 7 bases outside the gene matches. The CDR3 consists of 13 residues. In DNA, the CDR3 is TGCAGTGCAAAGGCTAGCGGGGTGGAGACCCAGTACTTC. Encoded protein: CSAKASGVETQYF.

This clonotype was seen repeatedly, ten times or more. This chain joins TRBV12-3 or TRBV12-4 and TRBJ2-1, with D possibly TRBD2 on 5 matching bases. V lost 1 base and J lost 9, with 10 bases in between. CDR3 size: 13 residues. CDR3 amino acids: CASSLGSGGEQFF. In nucleotides, the CDR3 is TGTGCCAGCAGTTTAGGATCTGGAGGTGAGCAGTTCTTC.

At least ten counts were recorded for this clonotype. The V gene is TRBV28, the J gene TRBJ2-7, with 11 bases that match TRBD2. There are 14 residues in the CDR3. Germline V gene data show CDR1 as MDHEN and CDR2 as SYDVKM. With 5 bases clipped from V and 3 bases from J, the junction kept 3 bases outside the gene matches. The CDR3 bases are TGTGCCAGCAGTAAAACTAGCGGGGGCTACGAGCAGTACGTC. Protein sequence: CASSKTSGGYEQYV.

This chain connects TRBV7-2 to TRBJ2-2; no clear D gene. This CDR3 region has 17 residues. Trimming pared 1 base from V and 2 bases from J, leaving 14 bases between. Germline-derived CDR1 and CDR2 are SGHTA and FQGNSA. In DNA form, the CDR3 reads TGTGCCAGCAGCTTAGTCGTTCAGGTTCTTAACACCGGGGAGCTGTTTTTT. It is translated as CASSLVVQVLNTGELFF.

J is TRBJ1-5 and V is TRBV4-2; TRBD1 matches 7 bases. Germline V gene data show CDR1 as LGHNA and CDR2 as YNFKEQ. This CDR3 comprises 15 residues. Trimming removed 2 bases from V and 3 bases from J; junction bases left unmatched: 4. CDR3 residues: CASSQRGQSNQPQHF. CDR3 DNA: TGTGCCAGCAGCCAACGGGGACAGTCCAATCAGCCCCAGCATTTT.

V usage is TRBV3-1 and J usage is TRBJ2-1, with D perhaps matching TRBD1 or TRBD2 (5 bases each). V was cut by 1 base and J by 8 bases, with 24 bases left in between. The CDR3 has 18 residues. Germline-derived CDR1 and CDR2 are LGHDT and YNNKEL (reference sequence). CDR3 DNA sequence: TGTGCCAGCAGCCAAGGGCCAACAGGTAACCGGAGGTTCGATGAGCAGTTCTTC. It encodes CASSQGPTGNRRFDEQFF.

At least ten counts were recorded for this clonotype. This chain uses TRBV20-1 with TRBJ1-1; a weak D match, TRBD1 (5 bases). V was cut by 4 bases and J by 5 bases, with 14 bases left in between. The germline V gene encodes CDR1 DFQATT and CDR2 SNEGSKA (reference sequence). CDR3 size: 13 residues. The CDR3 is CSATGTAGTEAFF. CDR3 coding DNA: TGCAGTGCTACGGGGACGGCCGGGACTGAAGCTTTCTTT.

The table lists this clonotype with a few counts. The chain has TRBV7-2 and TRBJ1-1, with a weak D call TRBD1 (6 bases). Germline V gives CDR1 SGHTA, CDR2 FQGNSA. The V end was cut by 3 bases, the J end by 5 bases, with 10 bases between. The CDR3 consists of 13 residues. DNA for the CDR3: TGTGCCAGCAGCTTTCAGGGGAGTACTGAAGCTTTCTTT. As protein: CASSFQGSTEAFF.

This chain uses TRBV5-1 with TRBJ2-5; D unclear. The length of the CDR3 is 11 residues. Germline CDR1 SGHRS, CDR2 YFSETQ. V was trimmed by 4 bases and J by 7 bases, leaving 8 bases between them. The CDR3 sequence is CASSESGTQYF. The CDR3 DNA follows: TGCGCCAGCAGCGAATCCGGGACCCAGTACTTC.

This clonotype was picked up a small number of times. The chain has TRBV20-1 and TRBJ1-2; no definite D call. The CDR3 extends over 13 amino acids. CDR1 is DFQATT, CDR2 SNEGSKA, per germline (reference sequence). Trimming pared 6 bases from V and 6 bases from J, leaving 17 bases between. The chain's CDR3 is CSAPFGVTNGYTF. For the CDR3, the DNA is TGCAGTGCCCCGTTTGGCGTGACGAATGGCTACACCTTC.

The chain is built from TRBV5-1 and TRBJ2-5; TRBD2 matches at 11 bases. In germline, CDR1 is SGHRS, CDR2 YFSETQ. The CDR3 sequence is 16 residues long. V was pared by 1 base and J by 1 base, with 3 bases of the junction left unmatched. For the CDR3, the DNA is TGCGCCAGCAGCTTGCCCGGGACTAGCGGCCAAGAGACCCAGTACTTC. This codes for CASSLPGTSGQETQYF. Using reference TRBV5-1 and TRBJ2-5 for the parts outside the CDR3, the full variable domain is KAGVTQTPRYLIKTRGQQVTLSCSPISGHRSVSWYQQTPGQGLQFLFEYFSETQRNKGNFPGRFSGRQFSNSRSEMNVSTLELGDSALYLCASSLPGTSGQETQYFGPGTRLLVL.

J is TRBJ2-1 and V is TRBV14, with 7 nucleotides matching TRBD2. CDR1 is SGHDN, CDR2 FVKESK, per germline. The CDR3 totals 17 residues. J was trimmed by 0 bases and V by 1 base; bases with no gene match: 6. The CDR3, as DNA: TGTGCCAGCAGCCAAGGAGGTCAGCGGGGCTCCTACAATGAGCAGTTCTTC. The encoded protein is CASSQGGQRGSYNEQFF.

This clonotype has only a few counts. The CDR3 region has the DNA TGCAGTGCTCTGTCATACAGGTCCACAGATACGCAGTATTTT. This gives the protein CSALSYRSTDTQYF. V gene TRBV20-1 combines with J gene TRBJ2-3; D is possibly TRBD1 (5 bases). Trimming took 5 bases from V and 2 from J, leaving 14 bases between them. Germline lookup yields CDR1 DFQATT and CDR2 SNEGSKA (reference sequence). The CDR3 loop spans 14 amino acids.

Ten or more counts support this clonotype. This sequence joins TRBV20-1 and TRBJ1-2; D is unresolved. The germline CDR1 and CDR2 sequences are DFQATT and SNEGSKA (reference sequence). V was pared by 4 bases and J by 4 bases, with 10 bases between. CDR3 length equals 12 residues. The CDR3 DNA is TGCAGTGCTAAGGACGGACCCTATGGCTACACCTTC. This encodes CSAKDGPYGYTF.

This clonotype was seen repeatedly, ten times or more. The chain couples TRBV12-3 or TRBV12-4 to TRBJ2-1, with TRBD2 identical over 7 bases. This CDR3 spans 13 amino acids. Trimming took 7 bases from V and 7 from J; bases not matched to a gene: 7. CDR3 in amino acids: CASTRGLLNEQFF. The CDR3 DNA reads as TGTGCCAGCACCCGGGGACTACTGAATGAGCAGTTCTTC.

This clonotype was seen ten or more times. This chain joins TRBV29-1 and TRBJ2-7, with TRBD2 identical over 7 bases. The CDR3 is 14 amino acids. Germline V gene lookup returns CDR1 SQVTM and CDR2 ANQGSEA. V lost 7 bases, J lost 2 bases, and 11 bases stayed unmatched. CDR3 nucleotides: TGCAGCGGGATAGACGGGGGGAGGCCCTACGAGCAGTACTTC. Translation: CSGIDGGRPYEQYF.

In its sample, this clonotype was seen many times. The chain uses TRBV20-1 and TRBJ2-1, with 14 bases matching TRBD2. Germline CDR1 is DFQATT and CDR2 is SNEGSKA (reference sequence). V lost 3 bases, J lost 6 bases, and 7 bases stayed unmatched. The CDR3 loop spans 16 amino acids. CDR3 sequence reads: CSASLTSGGAGNEQFF. CDR3 in DNA: TGCAGTGCTAGCTTGACTAGCGGGGGGGCGGGCAATGAGCAGTTCTTC.

This clonotype was counted at least ten times. The rearrangement links TRBV12-3 or TRBV12-4 to TRBJ2-7, with D possibly TRBD1 on 6 matching bases. CDR3 size: 13 residues. Deletions cut 3 bases from V and 3 bases from J, with 9 bases between. The CDR3 here is CASSFTGRYEQYV. DNA of the CDR3: TGTGCCAGCAGTTTCACAGGGCGCTACGAGCAGTACGTC.

The rearrangement joins TRBV20-1 to TRBJ1-1; D is possibly TRBD1 (5 bases). This CDR3 is built from 13 residues. CDR1 DFQATT and CDR2 SNEGSKA come from the germline V gene (reference sequence). Trimming removed 3 bases at V and 4 bases at J, with 12 bases between. CDR3 sequence (DNA): TGCAGTGCTAGTGAGGCAGGGCTCACTGAAGCTTTCTTT. It codes for CSASEAGLTEAFF.

This clonotype was observed a few times. The J gene is TRBJ2-1, the V gene TRBV29-1, with D tentatively TRBD1 or TRBD2 (7 bases each). The germline CDR1 and CDR2 sequences are SQVTM and ANQGSEA. Trimming removed 7 bases from V and 5 bases from J, with 18 bases in between. There are 14 residues in the CDR3. DNA for the CDR3: TGCAGCGGTGGCAGGGGGGGGCCTAACAATGAGCAGTTCTTC. The encoded protein is CSGGRGGPNNEQFF.

In its sample, this clonotype was seen a few times. The chain carries TRBV6-5 and TRBJ2-3, with D possibly called TRBD1 or TRBD2 (5 bases each). V gave up 2 bases and J gave up 5 bases, with 14 bases separating them. Germline values: CDR1 MNHEY, CDR2 SVGAGI. The CDR3 totals 15 residues. CDR3: CASSYRGAGEDTQYF. The DNA for the CDR3 is TGTGCCAGCAGTTACCGGGGCGCAGGCGAAGATACGCAGTATTTT.

The chain has TRBV28 and TRBJ2-7, with a possible D match to TRBD2 (5 bases). Per the germline V gene, CDR1 is MDHEN and CDR2 is SYDVKM. Trimming shortened V by 2 bases and J by 5 bases, and 22 bases separated the two germline ends. The CDR3 totals 17 residues. In nucleotides, the CDR3 is TGTGCCAGCAGTTTAAGGAGAAGCGCGGGTGGGAGCGACGAGCAGTACTTC. This gives the protein CASSLRRSAGGSDEQYF. Full variable domain (missing parts from reference TRBV28 and TRBJ2-7): DVKVTQSSRYLVKRTGEKVFLECVQDMDHENMFWYRQDPGLGLRLIYFSYDVKMKEKGDIPEGYSVSREKKERFSLILESASTNQTSMYLCASSLRRSAGGSDEQYFGPGTRLTVT.

This clonotype appeared many times. The rearrangement uses TRBV19 and TRBJ2-5; D is ambiguous. The V and J ends lost 3 bases and 2 bases respectively, with 7 bases between them. The CDR3 runs 13 residues. The germline V gene encodes CDR1 LNHDA and CDR2 SQIVND (reference sequence). CDR3: CASSINSQETQYF. CDR3 DNA sequence: TGTGCCAGTAGTATTAACAGTCAAGAGACCCAGTACTTC.

The chain recombines TRBV20-1 with TRBJ2-7, with TRBD2 matching 13 bases. The CDR3 is 13 residues long. The V and J ends lost 1 base and 9 bases, in that order; junction bases with no gene match: 3. Looked up from germline, CDR1 is DFQATT and CDR2 is SNEGSKA (reference sequence). Here the CDR3 reads CSARGTSGSWQYF. Here the CDR3 DNA reads TGCAGTGCTAGAGGGACTAGCGGGAGTTGGCAGTACTTC.

Many counts were recorded for this clonotype. This CDR3 is CASGHLDTRNTEAFF. The CDR3 nucleotides are TGCGCCAGTGGACATCTCGATACCCGGAACACTGAAGCTTTCTTT. This chain uses TRBV5-1 with TRBJ1-1; possibly TRBD1 for D (5 bases). The V end was cut by 8 bases, the J end by 1 base, with 18 bases between. Germline CDR1 and CDR2: SGHRS and YFSETQ. The CDR3 runs to 15 residues.

The J gene is TRBJ2-2, the V gene TRBV30, with D perhaps TRBD1 (6 bases). Germline V gene data show CDR1 as GTSNPN and CDR2 as SVGIG (reference sequence). V shed 3 bases and J shed 7 bases, with 15 bases lying between them. This CDR3 comprises 14 residues. CDR3 region: CAWRKQGSDGELFF. The CDR3 DNA follows: TGTGCCTGGAGGAAACAGGGTTCGGACGGGGAGCTGTTTTTT.